The next 27 T cell receptor beta chains were all read from a single sample in a study of cytomegalovirus exposure and HLA in healthy donors. The primer mix had 60 Vbeta and 13 Jbeta primers. The repertoire was sequenced with immunoSEQ multiplex PCR; TCRdb's copy has only in-frame clones and lacks some. Of about 160,000 clones detected, 80% to 90% appear once; the ten largest clones hold around 2.1%. Sequenced sample: PBMCs. These TCRs come from a man aged 18 to 29 in good health and CMV-seropositive.

With respect to this clone: Other DNA sequences in this sample translate to the same CDR3. This chain joins TRBV6-4 and TRBJ2-3; 8 nucleotides agree with TRBD2. Germline V gene lookup returns CDR1 MRHNA and CDR2 SNTAGT. J lost 1 base, V lost 5 bases, and 2 bases had no gene match. The CDR3 contains 14 residues. The DNA for the CDR3 is TGTGCCAGCAGTCCGCGGGGGGGCACAGATACGCAGTATTTT. This gives the protein CASSPRGGTDTQYF.

The chain combines TRBV6-5 with TRBJ1-6, with 7 bases fitting TRBD1. The germline V gene encodes CDR1 MNHEY and CDR2 SVGAGI. CDR3 length: 15 residues. V gave up 6 bases and J gave up 7 bases; unmatched junction bases: 9. The CDR3 DNA is TGTGCCAGCAGGACAGGGATAAGCCACAATTCACCCCTCCACTTT. Its translation: CASRTGISHNSPLHF.

The chain employs TRBV7-3 and TRBJ2-7; 9 bases align to TRBD1. V lost 5 bases to trimming and J lost 5 bases; unmatched junction nucleotides: 10. Germline assignment: CDR1 SGHTA and CDR2 FQGTGA. CDR3 length: 15 amino acids. CDR3 region: CASSLLGQGTNEQYF. CDR3 nucleotides: TGTGCCAGCAGCCTCTTGGGACAGGGCACCAACGAGCAGTACTTC.

This clone was counted once. The chain combines TRBV5-4 with TRBJ1-1, with D unresolved. V dropped 5 bases and J dropped 0 bases, with 8 bases sitting between them. The germline V gene encodes CDR1 SGHNT and CDR2 YYREEE (reference sequence). The CDR3 contains 13 residues. CDR3 in DNA: TGTGCCAGCAGTATGGGCTTGAACACTGAAGCTTTCTTT. Encoded protein: CASSMGLNTEAFF.

The table lists this clone with a few counts. The chain has TRBV4-3 and TRBJ1-6, with no clear D. V was clipped by 0 bases and J by 8 bases, with 11 bases between them. From germline, CDR1 is LGHNA and CDR2 YSLEER. This CDR3 region has 15 residues. CDR3 DNA: TGCGCCAGCAGCCAAGATCGCACTAACCATTCACCCCTCCACTTT. Translating gives CASSQDRTNHSPLHF.

The chain couples TRBV9 to TRBJ2-1; 8 bases are shared with TRBD2. Germline V gene sequence: CDR1 SGDLS, CDR2 YYNGEE. V shed 0 bases and J 11 bases; nucleotides not matched to a gene: 16. The CDR3 is made up of 17 amino acids. Here the CDR3 reads CASSVGGGSSGVVKQFF. The DNA for the CDR3 is TGTGCCAGCAGCGTAGGCGGTGGGAGTAGCGGGGTGGTAAAGCAGTTCTTC.

This sequence joins TRBV2 and TRBJ2-1, with TRBD2 matching over 8 bases. Germline CDR1 SNHLY, CDR2 FYNNEI. V trimming: 5 bases; J trimming: 4 bases; junction bases outside the gene matches: 7. The CDR3 is made up of 15 amino acids. CDR3 nucleotide sequence: TGTGCCAGCAGTCGCGGGGGGAGGGATTACAATGAGCAGTTCTTC. Its translation is CASSRGGRDYNEQFF.

V gene TRBV7-2 combines with J gene TRBJ1-1, with 8 bases that match TRBD1. The V gene's germline CDR1 is SGHTA and CDR2 FQGNSA. The CDR3 is 17 amino acids. With 3 bases clipped from V and 10 bases from J, the junction kept 19 bases outside the gene matches. The chain's CDR3 is CASSFVPGQGELSGAFF. The CDR3 DNA sequence: TGTGCCAGCAGCTTCGTTCCAGGACAGGGCGAACTATCAGGAGCTTTCTTT.

The DNA of the CDR3 is TGTGCCATCAGTGAGTCTCCGGGGAGTGAAGCTTTCTTT. This codes for CAISESPGSEAFF. The chain recombines TRBV10-3 with TRBJ1-1; D gene uncertain. The CDR3 runs 13 residues. Germline V gene data show CDR1 as ENHRY and CDR2 as SYGVKD. The V end was cut by 0 bases, the J end by 7 bases, with 9 bases between.

The chain recombines TRBV21-1 with TRBJ1-4. TRBV21-1 is deemed a pseudogene. The CDR3 runs to 13 residues. Written as DNA, the CDR3 is TGTGCCAGCAGCATTCGGGAAGGTGAAAAACTGTTTTTT. Encoded protein: CASSIREGEKLFF.

This chain connects TRBV23-1 to TRBJ1-1; maybe TRBD1 (6 bases). TRBV23-1 is treated as an ORF (open reading frame) with a function not yet certain. The CDR3 runs to 12 residues. V was clipped by 4 bases and J by 9 bases, with 12 bases between them. CDR3 in amino acids: CASSRLTGKAFF. The CDR3 DNA sequence: TGCGCCAGCAGTCGACTCACAGGGAAAGCTTTCTTT.

The CDR3 reads CASSLHAGLETQYF. The CDR3 nucleotides read TGTGCCAGCAGCTTACACGCAGGGCTGGAGACCCAGTACTTC. V and J are TRBV11-2 and TRBJ2-5, with a possible D match to TRBD1 (5 bases). V was clipped by 2 bases and J by 5 bases, with 12 bases between them. The CDR3 spans 14 residues. From germline, CDR1 is SGHAT and CDR2 FQNNGV.

Points on this clone: Other nucleotide sequences from this sample produce the same CDR3. This chain uses TRBV5-4 with TRBJ1-1; D ambiguous. V was cut by 4 bases and J by 4 bases, with 11 bases left in between. The germline V gene has CDR1 SGHNT and CDR2 YYREEE (reference sequence). The CDR3 totals 13 residues. CDR3 DNA: TGTGCCAGCAGCCTGGCGGGGTCCACTGAAGCTTTCTTT. Translated, it gives CASSLAGSTEAFF.

The DNA for the CDR3 is TGTGCCAGCAAGGGGGCTTACGAGCAGTACTTC. Translated: CASKGAYEQYF. V usage is TRBV2 and J usage is TRBJ2-5, with 7 positions matching TRBD1. The closer fit of TRBJ2-7 to the DNA end suggests the J call may be wrong. The CDR3 has 11 residues. Germline V gives CDR1 SNHLY, CDR2 FYNNEI.

This clone was seen just once. V usage is TRBV6-6 and J usage is TRBJ2-3, with TRBD2 matching over 7 bases. V lost 3 bases, J lost 6 bases, and 6 bases stayed unmatched. The CDR3 sequence is 14 residues long. Germline assignment: CDR1 MNHNY and CDR2 SVGAGI (reference sequence). This CDR3 is CASSYTWGGDTQYF. The CDR3 DNA is TGTGCCAGCAGTTATACGTGGGGGGGGGATACGCAGTATTTT.

This sequence joins TRBV6-1 and TRBJ1-5; D is ambiguous. Between the trimmed V and J ends, which lost 5 bases and 2 bases, there was a span of 13 bases. Germline CDR1 is MNHNS and CDR2 is SASEGT. The length of the CDR3 is 15 residues. The CDR3 loop is CASSNTGYGNQPQHF. The CDR3 DNA sequence: TGTGCCAGCAGTAACACGGGGTACGGCAATCAGCCCCAGCATTTT.

V is TRBV6-1 and J is TRBJ2-5; D not certain. Judging by the DNA end, TRBJ2-7 fits better; the J call may be wrong. Germline assignment: CDR1 MNHNS and CDR2 SASEGT. The CDR3 length is 12 residues. CDR3 loop: CASSEAGPEQYF. As DNA, the CDR3 is TGTGCCAGCAGTGAAGCTGGTCCCGAGCAGTACTTC.

Of note for this clone: Within the sample, other DNA sequences also encode this same CDR3. This sequence joins TRBV7-9 and TRBJ1-2; 7 bases match TRBD1. The germline gives CDR1 SEHNR, CDR2 FQNEAQ (reference sequence). Germline trimming cut 6 bases from V and 0 bases from J; bases unmatched to any gene: 13. The CDR3 has 17 residues. The CDR3 loop reads CASSTQGQLGTNYGYTF. The CDR3 DNA sequence: TGTGCCAGCAGTACACAGGGACAGTTGGGGACTAACTATGGCTACACCTTC.

The chain recombines TRBV11-2 with TRBJ1-6; D uncertain. CDR1 and CDR2 from the germline V gene are SGHAT and FQNNGV. V lost 0 bases, J lost 7 bases, and 4 bases lay in between. This CDR3 has 13 residues. The CDR3 DNA reads as TGTGCCAGCAGCTTAGAGGAGAATTCACCCCTCCACTTT. Protein sequence: CASSLEENSPLHF.

This chain uses TRBV6-5 with TRBJ2-6; D is ambiguous. The length of the CDR3 is 15 residues. Trimming left V 5 bases short and J 0 bases short, with 8 bases between. The germline V gene encodes CDR1 MNHEY and CDR2 SVGAGI. CDR3 nucleotide sequence: TGTGCCAGCAGTCTTACATTCTCTGGGGCCAACGTCCTGACTTTC. As protein: CASSLTFSGANVLTF.

The chain's CDR3 is CASQGQPSEAFF. In DNA, the CDR3 is TGTGCCAGTCAGGGACAGCCATCCGAAGCTTTCTTT. The V gene is TRBV19, the J gene TRBJ1-1, with 7 bases aligning to TRBD1. The CDR3 runs to 12 residues. From germline, CDR1 is LNHDA and CDR2 SQIVND (reference sequence). V was clipped by 8 bases and J by 8 bases; unmatched bases: 8. The whole variable domain, remainder taken from reference TRBV19 and TRBJ1-1, is DGGITQSPKYLFRKEGQNVTLSCEQNLNHDAMYWYRQDPGQGLRLIYYSQIVNDFQKGDIAEGYSVSREKKESFPLTVTSAQKNPTAFYLCASQGQPSEAFFGQGTRLTVV.

The chain recombines TRBV19 with TRBJ2-3, with D possibly matching TRBD1 (5 bases). CDR1 is LNHDA and CDR2 is SQIVND in the germline V gene (reference sequence). The CDR3 is 17 amino acids. V was cut by 5 bases and J by 1 base, with 19 bases left in between. For the CDR3, the DNA is TGTGCCAGTAGTCCCCTCAGGGCTGGGATGGGCACAGATACGCAGTATTTT. Amino acids: CASSPLRAGMGTDTQYF.

A single count supports this clone. The CDR3 sequence: CASGDRGHTEAFF. DNA for the CDR3: TGTGCCAGCGGGGACAGGGGGCACACTGAAGCTTTCTTT. The chain recombines TRBV9 with TRBJ1-1; 12 bases map to TRBD1. Germline trimming cut 7 bases from V and 3 bases from J; bases unmatched to any gene: 1. CDR3 size: 13 residues. Germline CDR1 reads SGDLS; CDR2 reads YYNGEE.

The CDR3 region is CASSQERDMNTEAFF. The CDR3 DNA follows: TGCGCCAGCAGCCAAGAGAGGGATATGAACACTGAAGCTTTCTTT. The chain is built from TRBV4-1 and TRBJ1-1; D unclear. CDR1 is MGHRA, CDR2 YSYEKL, per germline. The V and J ends lost 0 bases and 0 bases respectively, with 8 bases between them. The CDR3 is made up of 15 amino acids.

The chain uses TRBV2 and TRBJ2-7; TRBD1 matches 7 bases. The CDR3 is 16 residues long. The V gene end was trimmed by 6 bases and the J gene end by 0 bases; junction bases not matched to a gene: 11. Germline loops: CDR1 SNHLY, CDR2 FYNNEI. CDR3: CASRDGQEKSSYEQYF. The CDR3 DNA reads TGTGCCAGCAGAGATGGACAGGAAAAGAGCTCCTACGAGCAGTACTTC.

J is TRBJ2-1 and V is TRBV2, with 9 bases matching TRBD2. V dropped 8 bases and J dropped 12; count of bases not matched to a gene: 14. Germline CDR1 SNHLY, CDR2 FYNNEI. The CDR3 length is 14 residues. The CDR3 DNA sequence: TGTGCCAGCGGGGGCGGGGGCGGGGGGGCCCTGCAGTTCTTC. Residues: CASGGGGGGALQFF. The full variable domain, its missing parts supplied by reference TRBV2 and TRBJ2-1, is EPEVTQTPSHQVTQMGQEVILRCVPISNHLYFYWYRQILGQKVEFLVSFYNNEISEKSEIFDDQFSVERPDGSNFTLKIRSTKLEDSAMYFCASGGGGGGALQFFGPGTRLTVL.

The rearrangement joins TRBV11-2 to TRBJ2-2, with 10 bases that match TRBD1. The CDR3 runs 17 residues. V lost 1 base and J lost 6; bases outside the gene matches: 8. The V gene's germline CDR1 is SGHAT and CDR2 FQNNGV. The CDR3 DNA is TGTGCCAGCAGCTTAGGTCCGGGACAGGGGTTCCCCGGGGAGCTGTTTTTT. It is translated as CASSLGPGQGFPGELFF.